What follows are 31 T cell receptor beta chains derived from one specimen sequenced in a study of cytomegalovirus exposure and HLA in healthy donors. PCR primers comprised 60 Vbeta and 13 Jbeta primers. The data were produced by immunoSEQ multiplex PCR, yet TCRdb's version contains in-frame clones alone and is incomplete. Of approximately 210,000 clones listed, around 79% are singletons. Sample: PBMCs. The receptors come from a male donor in good health and CMV-seronegative.

The chain uses TRBV5-4 and TRBJ2-1; 8 nucleotides match TRBD2. The CDR3 consists of 13 residues. CDR1 is SGHNT and CDR2 is YYREEE in the germline V gene (reference sequence). The J segment lost 7 bases and the V segment lost 4 bases, leaving 4 bases of the junction unmatched. CDR3 DNA sequence: TGTGCCAGCAGCCCGGGACTAGAGAATGAGCAGTTCTTC. Translating gives CASSPGLENEQFF.

V and J are TRBV5-4 and TRBJ1-6; unclear D gene. Germline assignment: CDR1 SGHNT and CDR2 YYREEE (reference sequence). The CDR3 sequence is 16 residues long. V lost 4 bases to trimming and J lost 8 bases, with 19 bases between them. CDR3: CASSPPLGGPHSPLHF. The CDR3 coding sequence is TGTGCCAGCAGCCCCCCCCTGGGAGGCCCCCATTCACCCCTCCACTTT.

This clone was picked up a small number of times. V is TRBV6-1 and J is TRBJ1-2; D perhaps matches TRBD1 (5 bases). The germline V gene has CDR1 MNHNS and CDR2 SASEGT. V was trimmed by 1 base and J by 8 bases, leaving 14 bases between them. The CDR3 contains 14 residues. The CDR3 coding sequence is TGTGCCAGCAGTGAAGGGGGGGGTCAAGAAGGCTACACCTTC. It specifies CASSEGGGQEGYTF.

This chain links TRBV7-2 with TRBJ1-1, with D possibly TRBD1 on 6 matching bases. The germline V gene has CDR1 SGHTA and CDR2 FQGNSA. The CDR3 contains 15 residues. The germline V and J ends were trimmed by 5 bases and 0 bases, with 13 bases remaining between them. This CDR3 reads CASSTPKGVNTEAFF. DNA for the CDR3: TGTGCCAGCAGCACCCCAAAGGGGGTGAACACTGAAGCTTTCTTT.

The chain combines TRBV5-4 with TRBJ2-7; D is unresolved. Germline V CDR1 and CDR2: SGHNT, YYREEE (reference sequence). CDR3 length: 14 amino acids. Trimming stripped 0 bases from V and 7 bases from J, with 14 bases between. CDR3 coding DNA: TGTGCCAGCAGCTTGGAGCCGGTCGCGAGGGAGCAGTACTTC. Its translation: CASSLEPVAREQYF.

This clone was observed a handful of times. V is TRBV9 and J is TRBJ2-1; perhaps TRBD1 as D (5 bases). V lost 3 bases and J 0 bases, leaving 19 bases between the germline ends. This CDR3 spans 18 amino acids. CDR1 and CDR2 (germline): SGDLS, YYNGEE. The DNA of the CDR3 is TGTGCCAGCAGCGCAAAACTAACAGGAGTGAGCTCCTACAATGAGCAGTTCTTC. Translated, it gives CASSAKLTGVSSYNEQFF.

The chain employs TRBV28 and TRBJ1-4; 10 positions match TRBD1. This CDR3 comprises 16 residues. Germline CDR1 MDHEN, CDR2 SYDVKM. V lost 6 bases, J lost 10 bases, and 14 bases stayed unmatched. The CDR3 nucleotides read TGTGCCAGCAGCGGCGGGGACAGGGGCACCCAGGGAAAACTGTTTTTT. Its translation is CASSGGDRGTQGKLFF.

This clone occurred a few times. J is TRBJ2-7 and V is TRBV6-1; 8 nucleotides match TRBD2. This CDR3 contains 13 residues. Losses at the gene ends were 5 bases for V and 3 bases for J; bases not matched to a gene: 3. Looked up from germline, CDR1 is MNHNS and CDR2 is SASEGT. The CDR3 spells CASSLSGVYEQYF. The CDR3 DNA is TGTGCCAGCAGTCTTAGCGGGGTCTACGAGCAGTACTTC.

This chain connects TRBV19 to TRBJ1-2; 7 bases agree with TRBD1. Germline values: CDR1 LNHDA, CDR2 SQIVND (reference sequence). V was clipped by 7 bases and J by 2 bases; unmatched bases: 10. The CDR3 sequence is 15 residues long. CDR3 in amino acids: CASTSRGGQNYGYTF. CDR3 coding DNA: TGTGCCAGTACCTCTCGAGGGGGACAGAACTATGGCTACACCTTC. The entire variable domain, with the rest obtained from reference TRBV19 and TRBJ1-2, is as follows: DGGITQSPKYLFRKEGQNVTLSCEQNLNHDAMYWYRQDPGQGLRLIYYSQIVNDFQKGDIAEGYSVSREKKESFPLTVTSAQKNPTAFYLCASTSRGGQNYGYTFGSGTRLTVV.

The rearrangement joins TRBV10-1 to TRBJ2-5; 7 nucleotides line up with TRBD2. CDR3 length: 16 residues. Germline values: CDR1 WNHNN, CDR2 SYGVQD (reference sequence). The V gene end was trimmed by 11 bases and the J gene end by 9 bases; junction bases not matched to a gene: 24. The chain's CDR3 is CALPSPGRGEGGSQYF. In DNA, the CDR3 is TGCGCCCTCCCTTCCCCCGGACGGGGGGAGGGCGGGTCCCAGTACTTC.

This chain links TRBV4-1 with TRBJ1-5; a possible D gene is TRBD1 (6 bases). Deletions cut 2 bases from V and 7 bases from J, with 18 bases between. Germline CDR1 reads MGHRA; CDR2 reads YSYEKL. The CDR3 has 16 amino acids. The CDR3 here is CASSQLGRGQSQPQHF. CDR3 DNA: TGCGCCAGCAGCCAATTAGGCCGGGGACAAAGCCAGCCCCAGCATTTT.

The gene calls are TRBV27 and TRBJ2-1, with TRBD2 matching over 10 bases. The CDR3 length is 15 residues. Germline lookup yields CDR1 MNHEY and CDR2 SMNVEV (reference sequence). Germline trimming cut 5 bases from V and 5 bases from J; bases unmatched to any gene: 6. The CDR3 reads CASSGTSGINNEQFF. CDR3 coding DNA: TGTGCCAGCAGTGGAACTAGCGGGATTAACAATGAGCAGTTCTTC.

This sequence joins TRBV28 and TRBJ1-3; D call uncertain. CDR3 size: 13 residues. The germline V gene encodes CDR1 MDHEN and CDR2 SYDVKM. Trimming removed 4 bases from V and 2 bases from J, with 6 bases in between. The CDR3 nucleotides are TGTGCCAGCAGTTCGGGAACTGGAAACACCATATATTTT. Its translation is CASSSGTGNTIYF.

As regards this clone: This CDR3 is also generated by other DNA sequences in the sample. The chain recombines TRBV18 with TRBJ1-1, with D perhaps TRBD1 (6 bases). Germline V CDR1 and CDR2: KGHSH, LQKENI. The V end lost 3 bases, the J end lost 4 bases, and 12 bases lay between the germline ends. This CDR3 has 14 amino acids. The CDR3 DNA follows: TGTGCCAGCTCACCTCCAGGGGCTGGCACTGAAGCTTTCTTT. It encodes CASSPPGAGTEAFF.

This chain joins TRBV4-1 and TRBJ1-2, with unresolved D. Germline loops: CDR1 MGHRA, CDR2 YSYEKL. The CDR3 has 16 residues. V gave up 4 bases and J gave up 4 bases, with 19 bases separating them. The CDR3 loop is CASSRIGGEWGYGYTF. The CDR3 DNA reads TGCGCCAGCAGCCGAATAGGCGGGGAATGGGGCTATGGCTACACCTTC.

CDR3 residues: CASTPAGNADTQYF. In DNA form, the CDR3 reads TGTGCCAGCACTCCAGCGGGAAACGCAGATACGCAGTATTTT. V is TRBV5-4 and J is TRBJ2-3; TRBD2 aligns across 7 bases. The CDR3 loop spans 14 amino acids. Germline CDR1 is SGHNT and CDR2 is YYREEE (reference sequence). V was pared by 6 bases and J by 4 bases, with 8 bases of the junction left unmatched.

This rearrangement joins TRBV28 to TRBJ2-7; TRBD2 matches 10 bases. Germline V gives CDR1 MDHEN, CDR2 SYDVKM. This CDR3 contains 14 residues. V lost 8 bases and J lost 5; bases outside the gene matches: 9. As DNA, the CDR3 is TGTGCCAGCGGCCCTGGGACTAGCGTCCACGAGCAGTACTTC. Protein sequence: CASGPGTSVHEQYF.

CDR3 nucleotides: TGCGCCAGCAGCCCGGGGAGTACCGCTAACTATGGCTACACCTTC. Its translation: CASSPGSTANYGYTF. The chain recombines TRBV5-1 with TRBJ1-2; D remains ambiguous. Germline V gene data show CDR1 as SGHRS and CDR2 as YFSETQ. This CDR3 has 15 amino acids. V was trimmed by 4 bases and J by 0 bases, leaving 13 bases between them.

This rearrangement joins TRBV5-6 to TRBJ2-1; 9 bases line up with TRBD1. The V segment lost 2 bases and the J segment 1 base; nucleotides outside the gene matches: 4. The CDR3 extends over 16 amino acids. Germline lookup yields CDR1 SGHDT and CDR2 YYEEEE. The CDR3 is CASSLGTGWSYNEQFF. As DNA, the CDR3 is TGTGCCAGCAGCTTAGGGACAGGGTGGTCCTACAATGAGCAGTTCTTC.

The V and J genes are TRBV2 and TRBJ1-5; TRBD1 is a possible D gene (6 bases). Trimming pared 2 bases from V and 3 bases from J, leaving 8 bases between. This CDR3 is 14 amino acids long. CDR1 SNHLY and CDR2 FYNNEI come from the germline V gene. The chain's CDR3 is CASSERTANQPQHF. In DNA, the CDR3 is TGTGCCAGCAGTGAAAGGACAGCCAATCAGCCCCAGCATTTT.

This sequence joins TRBV4-2 and TRBJ2-7, with 13 bases aligning to TRBD2. CDR3 length: 18 residues. V was clipped by 4 bases and J by 2 bases; unmatched bases: 11. Germline V lookup: CDR1 LGHNA, CDR2 YNFKEQ. The CDR3 loop is CASSLTPSLAGGAYEQYF. The CDR3, as DNA: TGTGCCAGCAGCCTCACCCCCTCACTAGCGGGAGGGGCCTACGAGCAGTACTTC.

The V call is TRBV28, the J call TRBJ2-1, with D maybe TRBD2 (5 bases). Germline CDR1 MDHEN, CDR2 SYDVKM. The CDR3 is made up of 12 amino acids. Trimming stripped 1 base from V and 10 bases from J, with 8 bases between. The CDR3 loop reads CASSLSLAEQFF. The CDR3 DNA follows: TGTGCCAGCAGTTTATCATTAGCGGAGCAGTTCTTC.

The chain has TRBV5-1 and TRBJ1-1, with unresolved D. Trimming took 1 base from V and 0 from J, leaving 13 bases between them. CDR1 is SGHRS and CDR2 is YFSETQ in the germline V gene. The CDR3 length is 16 residues. This chain's CDR3 is CASSLTPLGLNTEAFF. The CDR3 DNA reads as TGCGCCAGCAGCTTGACCCCATTGGGCTTGAACACTGAAGCTTTCTTT.

This clone was picked up many times. V usage is TRBV4-2 and J usage is TRBJ2-3, with D perhaps matching TRBD2 (7 bases). In germline, CDR1 is LGHNA, CDR2 YNFKEQ. The CDR3 sequence is 17 residues long. V shed 0 bases and J shed 2 bases, with 15 bases lying between them. The CDR3 coding sequence is TGTGCCAGCAGCCAAGAAATATCGGGGGGCCCCACAGATACGCAGTATTTT. It encodes CASSQEISGGPTDTQYF.

The chain links TRBV7-9 to TRBJ1-1; TRBD1 is a possible D gene (5 bases). Trimming stripped 7 bases from V and 10 bases from J, with 16 bases between. CDR3 length equals 12 residues. CDR1 is SEHNR, CDR2 FQNEAQ, per germline (reference sequence). This CDR3 is CASTPAGRGAFF. The CDR3 DNA follows: TGTGCCAGCACCCCGGCGGGGAGGGGAGCTTTCTTT.

This clone was counted only a few times. V is TRBV25-1 and J is TRBJ1-1, with a weak D call TRBD1 (6 bases). Trimming shortened V by 7 bases and J by 0 bases, and 12 bases separated the two germline ends. This CDR3 comprises 14 residues. CDR1 is MGHDK, CDR2 SYGVNS, per germline. For the CDR3, the DNA is TGTGCCAGCACTCAGACAGGAGTGAACACTGAAGCTTTCTTT. Its protein is CASTQTGVNTEAFF.

The chain employs TRBV21-1 and TRBJ2-3; the table names TRBD2, a call not compared with the DNA. TRBV21-1 is annotated as a pseudogene. This CDR3 is 16 amino acids long. The CDR3 loop is CASSLRLAGVMDTQYF. The CDR3 coding sequence is TGTGCCAGCAGCTTGCGACTAGCGGGAGTAATGGATACGCAGTATTTT.

The rearrangement uses TRBV5-1 and TRBJ2-7; 8 positions match TRBD2. The CDR3 totals 16 residues. Germline-derived CDR1 and CDR2 are SGHRS and YFSETQ. V trimming: 9 bases; J trimming: 0 bases; junction bases outside the gene matches: 14. This CDR3 reads CANPPPLLAGSYEQYF. CDR3 in DNA: TGCGCCAACCCTCCCCCTCTTCTAGCGGGCTCCTACGAGCAGTACTTC.

The genes are TRBV29-1 and TRBJ2-1; no clear D gene. Trimming left V 0 bases short and J 3 bases short, with 9 bases between. The CDR3 contains 14 residues. Germline V gene data show CDR1 as SQVTM and CDR2 as ANQGSEA. CDR3 sequence (DNA): TGCAGCGTTGAAGATCAACACCACTACAATGAGCAGTTCTTC. Protein product: CSVEDQHHYNEQFF.

The chain has TRBV5-3 and TRBJ2-5, with D possibly being TRBD1 (5 bases). TRBV5-3 is reported as an ORF; its role is uncertain. The CDR3 has 13 amino acids. Trimming shortened V by 6 bases and J by 0 bases, and 9 bases separated the two germline ends. The CDR3 loop reads CARTPRDQETQYF. For the CDR3, the DNA is TGTGCCAGAACCCCCAGGGACCAAGAGACCCAGTACTTC.

The gene calls are TRBV7-3 and TRBJ1-1, with D perhaps matching TRBD1 (5 bases). CDR3 length equals 13 residues. The V and J ends lost 5 bases and 1 base respectively, with 8 bases between them. Looked up from germline, CDR1 is SGHTA and CDR2 is FQGTGA. CDR3 nucleotides: TGTGCCAGCAGCGAGACAGCGAACACTGAAGCTTTCTTT. It encodes CASSETANTEAFF.